What follows is one TCR beta chain and its context. Its antigen is currently unknown. These data originate in a study of PD-1 blockade in classical Hodgkin lymphoma. Points from the study as a whole: Later analyses included only patients treated at least 1 year post-ASCT. Why the repertoires differ is still unclear, perhaps disease activity or prior therapy.

Following autologous stem cell transplantation, relapse occurred in every patient, and exposure to brentuximab vedotin varied. The germline CDR1 and CDR2 sequences are LGHNA and YSLEER. The V and J ends lost 2 bases and 6 bases, in that order; junction bases with no gene match: 3. The length of the CDR3 is 15 residues. TCRdb's copy holds only in-frame clones and misses some; the assay was immunoSEQ multiplex PCR. This sample has several thousand clones, with about three quarters found just once. The chain combines TRBV4-3 with TRBJ2-1, with TRBD1 matching 11 bases. This specimen was peripheral blood mononuclear cells (PBMCs), taken before the second cycle of nivolumab. The TCR was taken from a human donor with classical Hodgkin lymphoma. The CDR3 is CASSQWGTGGNEQFF. CDR3 nucleotides: TGCGCCAGCAGCCAATGGGGGACAGGGGGCAATGAGCAGTTCTTC.